The 2 T cell receptor beta chains given below trace back to one sample, sequenced in a study of T-cell reconstitution after alpha-beta-depleted transplantation in children. The TCRbeta library was prepared with unique molecular identifiers. From the PCR reads, TCRdb called clonotypes with MiXCR, one entry per CDR3 protein. Of some 600,000 distinct CDR3 sequences in the sample, roughly 17% were seen once. This sample comprised PBMCs from the stem cell graft donor, obtained from the stem cell graft. Source of these receptors: a human donor who donated a stem cell graft to a child with acute myeloid leukemia.

This clonotype was recorded a few times. The chain carries TRBV6-5 and TRBJ1-6; perhaps TRBD1 as D (6 bases). Per the germline V gene, CDR1 is MNHEY and CDR2 is SVGAGI. V was clipped by 2 bases and J by 7 bases, with 18 bases between them. CDR3 size: 17 residues. CDR3 coding DNA: TGTGCCAGCAGTTACGGGCGGGGGGCGCCCGAAAATTCACCCCTCCACTTT. This sequence encodes CASSYGRGAPENSPLHF.

V and J are TRBV11-3 and TRBJ2-5; TRBD2 might be the D (6 bases). Germline CDR1 is SGHNT and CDR2 is YENEEA. V lost 5 bases to trimming and J lost 5 bases, with 18 bases between them. The CDR3 sequence is 15 residues long. The chain's CDR3 is CASSNKEGIGETQYF. DNA for the CDR3: TGTGCCAGCAGCAACAAGGAGGGAATCGGGGAGACCCAGTACTTC.